Sequencing of this T cell receptor beta chain was carried out in a study of cytomegalovirus exposure and HLA in healthy donors (dated by TCRdb to 2016 to 2017). Describing the broader study: In an earlier analysis of around 540 of the donors, under 300 Gb of sequence data and some 100 million unique TCR beta sequences from 180 million or so T cells were reported. A separate validation cohort of over 95 different subjects was used in addition to the approximately 670-subject first cohort. In the later analysis, no new phenotypic data were used to find candidate immune exposures; instead, reliance was placed on TCR beta sequences and their occurrence across donors. The study aimed to test whether signatures of past pathogen exposure could be identified by cataloging public T cell receptors. HLA typing covered class I and class II loci at four-digit resolution. Because of strong linkage in the cohort, roughly five DR-DQ haplotypes were treated as single units for association and clustering. An early release that covered about 640 HLA-typed donors contained approximately 290 gigabases of sequencing data and approximately 85 million unique TCR sequences. To study patterns of TCR occurrence, a later analysis re-analyzed previously published TCR beta repertoires from around 700 donors and added high-resolution HLA genotyping. In a later genetic analysis, genome-wide SNP genotypes for about 55% of the roughly 670 donors were used, and that subset was treated as a discovery cohort. To predict cytomegalovirus infection status, the study brought together high-throughput TCR immunosequencing, statistical association of individual TCRs with disease status, and machine learning. Every discovery cohort repertoire had been produced on one sequencing platform. Donor age, sex, ethnicity and CMV serostatus were collected together with the repertoire data. Among 398 genotyped donors of the cohort, an average of approximately 200,000 unique TCR beta nucleotide sequences was sequenced per donor, of which roughly 17% were non-productive. The study used immunosequencing to profile the T cell repertoires of several hundred subjects and linked those repertoires to cytomegalovirus serostatus. In an earlier analysis of several hundred of the donors, high-throughput TCR beta sequencing was used to judge whether each TCR beta V gene segment behaved as functional or pseudogenic. Of the 398 genotyped donors, 65% to 90% were placed in the genetic ancestry cluster associated with self-reported Caucasian donors. The number of donors typed differed by locus, with roughly 620-630 for A, B, C, DRB1 and DQB1, approximately 500 for DQA1, 600 to 610 for DPA1, and about 450 for DPB1. General findings and caveats noted by the study authors: Presence/absence analyses assumed roughly uniform sequencing depth across donors, an assumption that may not hold. In this cohort, only TCR beta chains were sequenced, and detectable features were limited by the absence of alpha or paired-chain data. The study listed 164 TCR beta chains as associated with cytomegalovirus. Linkage disequilibrium might explain the correlated functional status among segregating V segments, but an unknown experimental factor could not be excluded. Compared with the roughly 670-donor mean, donors in an Asian-associated ancestry cluster had fewer N-insertions in productive TCRs, according to a later genetic analysis. Because counts were too low, approximately 15 rarely observed V segments, including chromosome 9 orphons, were excluded from the earlier analysis of 500 to 700 of the donors. A cluster of highly shared sequence variants was judged likely to be a technical artifact of the sequencing pipeline. Broadly in line with IMGT annotations, most TCR beta V segments showed up in productive rearrangements about 90% or about 30% of the time in an earlier analysis of under 700 of the donors. Because some donors lacked HLA typing at each locus, the association tests relied only on the typed subset. The authors suggested that the approach could potentially be extended to other disease states and immunological phenotypes. Specific HLA alleles were associated with over 15,000 TCR beta sequences at a false discovery rate of 0.05 in a later analysis. CMV serostatus was the only immune exposure information available for the cohort. A later analysis found that TCR association rates varied across HLA loci, with DRB1 alleles showing the most associated TCRs and HLA-C alleles the fewest. Most TCR sequences were seen in very few donors, while some public TCRs were found in many individuals. Compared with equally common non-associated chains, HLA-associated TCR beta chains in a later analysis were more clonally expanded and had lower generation probabilities. Most CMV-associated TCR beta chains appeared to be HLA-restricted in a later analysis, and the HLA associations seemed to be driven largely by CMV exposure. Several of the top co-occurrence clusters appeared to be linked to parvovirus B19, influenza, CMV and Epstein-Barr virus, according to a later analysis. A further reported finding was that TCR beta sequences accurately predicted the HLA-A and HLA-B alleles for most subjects in the first cohort. Assigning TCR associations to individual alleles was difficult when HLA alleles, especially DR and DQ, strongly co-occurred. A few of the identified cytomegalovirus-associated TCR beta chains were confirmed in vitro to be specific for cytomegalovirus antigens. V-gene and J-gene trimming of TCR beta chains was associated with a missense DCLRE1C variant in a later genetic analysis, and the association was replicated in an independent cohort. The 87-base-pair reads could not distinguish some IMGT-functional V segments, including TRBV6-2 and TRBV6-3, so those segments were excluded. The classifier was reported to diagnose cytomegalovirus status with high specificity and sensitivity in both the original and validation cohorts.

The germline V gene specifies SGHDN as CDR1 and FVKESK as CDR2. From the cysteine through the phenylalanine, the CDR3 covers 17 amino acids. CDR3 DNA is the only sequence kept; it has 51 bases, read in frame from the first base. For this chain, trimming is 0 bases at the V end and 2 bases at the J end, and the number of junction bases without a gene match is 6. Regarding this clone: Its specific antigen is unknown. Base qualities are not provided; no much larger clone lies one nucleotide away.

Libraries were built with the immunoSEQ multiplex PCR assay. The multiplex PCR relied on a mix of 60 forward primers for TCR Vbeta segments and 13 reverse primers for TCR Jbeta segments. The CDR3 region of rearranged TCR beta genes was amplified from genomic DNA with a multiplex PCR assay. On the Illumina HiSeq System, the amplified TCR beta libraries were sequenced as 87-base-pair reads. The study's processing was this. A later analysis tallied 80 million to 95 million unique TCR beta chains across the 666 repertoires, and approximately 12 million of those chains were shared by two or more donors. Raw reads were error-corrected and collapsed into unique sequences by a nearest-neighbor algorithm in which closely related sequences were merged to remove PCR and sequencing errors. To assign V, D and J gene segments, CDR3 sequences were aligned to IMGT reference sequences. For a sequence to be retained, a match of at least six nucleotides was required to both a V gene segment and a J gene segment. Rearrangements were classified as productive when the CDR3 lacked stop codons and remained in frame with V and J, and all other rearrangements were classified as non-productive. CDR3 was defined by IMGT convention, running from the second conserved V-encoded cysteine to the conserved J-encoded phenylalanine. Sequences without an unambiguous match to a single V gene segment were excluded from the earlier analysis of approximately 600 of the donors. An earlier analysis of several hundred of the donors classified V segments as functional when productive rearrangements were above 56.7% and as segregating when the standard deviation between donors was above 5%. To diagnose cytomegalovirus status from the catalog of TCR beta chain sequences, a statistical classification framework was built. In a later analysis, TCR nucleotide sequences were compared against IMGT/GENE-DB human TR gene sequences so that V and J genes could be assigned. In a later analysis, CDR3 sequences and most-parsimonious VDJ recombination scenarios were assigned using the TCRdist pipeline. A later analysis defined each TCR beta chain by its CDR3 amino acid sequence plus V-gene family, and excluded reads lacking a unique V-gene family. A later analysis removed 592 highly shared, low-generation-probability nucleotide sequences to deal with suspected cross-contamination and a sequencing artifact. In a later analysis, a clonal expansion index was calculated for each public chain from normalized within-repertoire ranks of inferred template counts. Generation probabilities in a later analysis came from a VDJ recombination model fitted to out-of-frame rearrangements, and those results were checked against IGoR. A later analysis scored TCR-TCR, TCR-HLA and TCR-CMV co-occurrence with hypergeometric tests, applying a repertoire-size bias correction to TCR pairs. False discovery rates were estimated in a later analysis by permuting HLA or CMV assignments 20 times. In a later analysis, co-occurring TCRs were grouped using DBSCAN, with TCRdist sequence similarity added in when clustering inside HLA-allele-positive subsets. Repertoires with fewer than 30,000 or more than 120,000 public chains were left out of co-occurrence clustering, as were roughly five repertoires with anomalous nucleotide sharing. What TCRdb holds here is the immuneACCESS table cut down to in-frame rearrangements. Part of the clones is not present; checked against another copy, under half of the missing clones reflect an unresolved V gene, and the others are unexplained. Clone size and V and J calls were adopted from that table, with D and trimming inferred from the DNA. Present in this sample are over 100,000 clones, 60% to 80% of which were seen just once. Together, the top ten hold about 1% of the sample.

The cohort consisted of 670 or so healthy bone marrow donors. At the time of sampling, every cohort member was nominally healthy, though immune exposures that went unrecorded were likely present. The donor tested CMV seronegative and was one of the 352 seronegative cohort members. A peripheral blood sample was provided by each donor, and peripheral blood mononuclear cells were used for TCR beta sequencing. The Qiagen DNeasy Blood Extraction Kit was used to extract genomic DNA from the blood cell samples. The sequence was collected from a male donor in good health and CMV-seronegative. In this chain, TRBV14 is recombined with TRBJ2-3, with TRBD2 matching 9 junction bases. What was sequenced was PBMCs. The CDR3 corresponds to CASSQDWRGGATDTQYF. The nucleotides are TGTGCCAGCAGCCAAGATTGGCGGGGGGGAGCCACAGATACGCAGTATTTT.